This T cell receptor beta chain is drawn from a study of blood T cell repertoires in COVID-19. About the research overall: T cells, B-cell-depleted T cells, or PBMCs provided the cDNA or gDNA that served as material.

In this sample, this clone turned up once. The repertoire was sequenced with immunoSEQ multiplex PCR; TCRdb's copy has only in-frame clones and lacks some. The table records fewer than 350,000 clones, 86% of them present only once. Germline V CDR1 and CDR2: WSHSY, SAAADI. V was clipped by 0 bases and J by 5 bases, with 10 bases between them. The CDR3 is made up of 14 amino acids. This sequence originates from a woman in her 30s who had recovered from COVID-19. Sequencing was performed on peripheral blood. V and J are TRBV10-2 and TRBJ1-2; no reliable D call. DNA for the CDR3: TGCGCCAGCAGTGAGTCGAGCCCCCGGTATGGCTACACCTTC. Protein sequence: CASSESSPRYGYTF.